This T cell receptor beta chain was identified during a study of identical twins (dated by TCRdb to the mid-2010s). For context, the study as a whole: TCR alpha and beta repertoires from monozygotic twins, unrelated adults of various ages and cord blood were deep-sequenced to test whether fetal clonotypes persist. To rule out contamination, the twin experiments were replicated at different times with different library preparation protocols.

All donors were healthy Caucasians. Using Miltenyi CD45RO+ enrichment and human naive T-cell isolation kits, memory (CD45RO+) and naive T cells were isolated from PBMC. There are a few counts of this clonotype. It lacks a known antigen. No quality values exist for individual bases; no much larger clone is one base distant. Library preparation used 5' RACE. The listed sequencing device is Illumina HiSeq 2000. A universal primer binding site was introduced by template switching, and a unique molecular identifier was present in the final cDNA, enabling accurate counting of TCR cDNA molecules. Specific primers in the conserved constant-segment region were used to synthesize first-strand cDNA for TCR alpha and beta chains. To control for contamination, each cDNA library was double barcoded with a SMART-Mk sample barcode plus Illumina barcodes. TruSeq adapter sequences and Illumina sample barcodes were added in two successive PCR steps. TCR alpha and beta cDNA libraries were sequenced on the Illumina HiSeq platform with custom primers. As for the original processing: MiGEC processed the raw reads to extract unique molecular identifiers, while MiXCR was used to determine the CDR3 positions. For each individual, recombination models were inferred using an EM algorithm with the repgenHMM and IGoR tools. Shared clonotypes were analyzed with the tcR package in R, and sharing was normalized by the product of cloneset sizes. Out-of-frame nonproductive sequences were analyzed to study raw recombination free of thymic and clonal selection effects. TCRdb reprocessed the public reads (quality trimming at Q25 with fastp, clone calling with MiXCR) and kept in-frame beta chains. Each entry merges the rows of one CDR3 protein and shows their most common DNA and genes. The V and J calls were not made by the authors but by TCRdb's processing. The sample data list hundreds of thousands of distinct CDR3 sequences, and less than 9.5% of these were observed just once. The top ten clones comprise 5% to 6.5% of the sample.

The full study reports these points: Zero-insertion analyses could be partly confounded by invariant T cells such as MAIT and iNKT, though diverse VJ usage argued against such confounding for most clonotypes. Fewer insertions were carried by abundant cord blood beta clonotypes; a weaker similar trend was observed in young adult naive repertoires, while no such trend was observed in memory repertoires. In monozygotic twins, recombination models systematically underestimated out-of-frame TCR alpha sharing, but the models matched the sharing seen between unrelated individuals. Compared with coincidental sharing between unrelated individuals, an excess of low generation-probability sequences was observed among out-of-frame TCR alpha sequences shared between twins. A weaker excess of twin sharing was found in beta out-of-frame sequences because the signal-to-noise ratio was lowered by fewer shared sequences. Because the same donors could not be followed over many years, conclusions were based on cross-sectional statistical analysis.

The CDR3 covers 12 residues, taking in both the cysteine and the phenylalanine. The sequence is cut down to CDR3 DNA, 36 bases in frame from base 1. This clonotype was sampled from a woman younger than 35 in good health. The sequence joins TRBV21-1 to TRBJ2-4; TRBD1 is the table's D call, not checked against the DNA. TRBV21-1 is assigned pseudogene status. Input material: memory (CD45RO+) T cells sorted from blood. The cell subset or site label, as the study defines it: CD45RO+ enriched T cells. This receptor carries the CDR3 CASRQGQNIQYF. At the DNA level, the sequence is TGTGCCAGTCGACAGGGGCAAAACATTCAGTACTTC.